These 29 T cell receptor beta chains share one sample of origin, sequenced in a study of T cell clonality in common variable immunodeficiency. Profiling relied on immunoSEQ multiplex PCR, and the TCRdb table lists in-frame clones only, not all of them. The repertoire consists of 51,000 or so clones, none detected only once. Sequences were obtained from peripheral blood mononuclear cells. Receptor source: a person between 18 and 70 years old in good health.

In its sample, this clone was seen many times. The CDR3 protein is CASIRDRSINYGYTF. The sequenced CDR3 bases are TGTGCCAGTATACGGGACAGATCTATTAACTATGGC. J is TRBJ1-2 and V is TRBV19, with 7 bases that match TRBD1. The CDR3 goes on 3 residues after the read ends, and that part is filled in from the germline J gene. This CDR3 has 15 residues. Trimming took 7 bases from V and 1 from J; bases not matched to a gene: 9. Per the germline V gene, CDR1 is LNHDA and CDR2 is SQIVND (reference sequence).

The table lists this clone with many counts. The read ends 3 residues early relative to the CDR3; the germline J gene fills the gap. The rearrangement uses TRBV5-1 and TRBJ2-5, with a possible D match to TRBD1 (6 bases). V lost 0 bases to trimming and J lost 1 base, with 10 bases between them. The CDR3 has 15 amino acids. Germline V gives CDR1 SGHRS, CDR2 YFSETQ. The sequenced part of the CDR3 DNA is TGCGCCAGCAGCTTGGGGGGGCGGTTCCAAGAGACC. This sequence encodes CASSLGGRFQET. In full, the CDR3 reads CASSLGGRFQETQYF.

Many counts were recorded for this clone. Sequencing ends 3 residues short of the CDR3 end; the germline J gene provides the rest. This chain uses TRBV30 with TRBJ2-3, with D possibly being TRBD2 (7 bases). V was cut by 0 bases and J by 1 base, with 8 bases left in between. There are 14 residues in the CDR3. CDR1 and CDR2 from the germline V gene are GTSNPN and SVGIG (reference sequence). CDR3 residues: CAWSVGGGTDTQYF. The CDR3 DNA, read in part, is TGTGCCTGGAGTGTAGGGGGGGGCACAGATACG.

Many counts were recorded for this clone. CDR3 protein: CSARDRGDRGRTGELFF. The covered CDR3 bases are TGCAGTGCTAGAGATAGGGGAGACAGGGGGAGGACCGGGGAG. The J gene is TRBJ2-2, the V gene TRBV20-1; 9 nucleotides match TRBD1. The read terminates 3 residues before the CDR3 end, so the remaining end is supplied by the germline J gene. The CDR3 totals 17 residues. CDR1 and CDR2 (germline): DFQATT, SNEGSKA (reference sequence). J gave up 5 bases and V 0 bases, and 10 bases lay outside the gene matches.

In its sample, this clone was seen many times. Sequencing ends 3 residues short of the CDR3 end; the germline J gene provides the rest. The rearrangement uses TRBV4-1 and TRBJ1-3; D might be TRBD1 (5 bases). Trimming took off 3 bases at V and 4 bases at J, with 10 bases between the two ends. The CDR3 runs to 14 residues. Germline CDR1 reads MGHRA; CDR2 reads YSYEKL. The DNA read from the CDR3 is TGCGCCAGCAGCCATGGCAGGGAAGGAAACACC. As protein: CASSHGREGNT. In full, the CDR3 is CASSHGREGNTIYF.

Many counts were recorded for this clone. The read halts 3 residues ahead of the CDR3 end, with the missing end drawn from the germline J gene. The rearrangement links TRBV19 to TRBJ2-1; 10 bases are shared with TRBD1. Per the germline V gene, CDR1 is LNHDA and CDR2 is SQIVND (reference sequence). The CDR3 extends over 15 amino acids. V was clipped by 6 bases and J by 2 bases; unmatched bases: 4. Partial CDR3 DNA: TGTGCCAGTAGCTTCGGACAGGGGGCCTACAATGAG. It is translated as CASSFGQGAYNE. The complete CDR3 sequence is CASSFGQGAYNEQFF.

This clone was seen at least ten times. The sequenced fragment ends 3 residues before the CDR3 boundary, so the rest is inferred from the germline J gene. J is TRBJ2-1 and V is TRBV30; no firm D call. This CDR3 region has 15 residues. Germline V gives CDR1 GTSNPN, CDR2 SVGIG (reference sequence). Trimming left V 0 bases short and J 0 bases short, with 9 bases between. The CDR3 loop is CAWSVDSSSYNEQFF. Incomplete CDR3 DNA: TGTGCCTGGAGTGTAGACTCAAGCTCCTACAATGAG.

Regarding this clone: The sequenced fragment ends 3 residues before the CDR3 boundary, so the rest is inferred from the germline J gene. This chain connects TRBV11-1 to TRBJ2-3, with D possibly matching TRBD2 (6 bases). Germline CDR1 and CDR2: SGHAT and FQDESV (reference sequence). Trimming removed 5 bases at V and 4 bases at J, with 16 bases between. This CDR3 contains 15 residues. The covered CDR3 bases are TGTGCCAGCAGCCAAAGCCGAAAGCGGGCAGATACG. It encodes CASSQSRKRADT. The full CDR3 is CASSQSRKRADTQYF.

This clone has ten or more counts. The observed sequence ends 3 residues before the CDR3 terminus, with the missing tail filled in from the germline J gene. This chain connects TRBV30 to TRBJ2-5; tentatively, D is TRBD1 (8 bases). The CDR3 loop spans 18 amino acids. The V gene's germline CDR1 is GTSNPN and CDR2 SVGIG (reference sequence). Trimming took 0 bases from V and 1 from J, leaving 21 bases between them. The chain's CDR3 is CAWSVRTGGRVFQETQYF. CDR3 bases read: TGTGCCTGGAGTGTACGTACAGGGGGGAGGGTCTTCCAAGAGACC.

Only a few counts were recorded for this clone. Incomplete CDR3 DNA: TGTGCCAGCAGCCCCAGAGCCGGCGGGAGCACCGGGGAG. Translating gives CASSPRAGGSTGE. The whole CDR3 region reads CASSPRAGGSTGELFF. The chain employs TRBV7-6 and TRBJ2-2; 7 nucleotides align to TRBD2. From the germline J gene comes the end of the CDR3, since the read stops 3 residues before it. Germline values: CDR1 SGHVS, CDR2 FNYEAQ. J was trimmed by 4 bases and V by 5 bases; bases with no gene match: 10. The CDR3 spans 16 residues.

Ten or more counts support this clone. The read gets to within 3 residues of the CDR3 end, and the germline J gene fills in the rest. The chain combines TRBV6-2 or TRBV6-3 with TRBJ2-1; maybe TRBD1 (5 bases). CDR1 and CDR2 (germline): MNHEY, SVGEGT. The CDR3 contains 17 residues. V lost 0 bases and J lost 9, with 21 bases in between. The sequenced part of the CDR3 DNA is TGTGCCAGCAGTTACTCCCTAGGGGCTATCTCTCGCCGTGAG. As protein: CASSYSLGAISRRE. The entire CDR3 protein reads CASSYSLGAISRREQFF.

This clone appeared many times. From the germline J gene comes the end of the CDR3, since the read stops 3 residues before it. V is TRBV12-3 or TRBV12-4 and J is TRBJ1-1, with TRBD1 identical over 7 bases. V trimming: 5 bases; J trimming: 4 bases; junction bases outside the gene matches: 7. The CDR3 contains 14 residues. The sequenced CDR3 bases are TGTGCCAGCAGTACTCGGGACAGCTCCACTGAA. Translated, it gives CASSTRDSSTE. The full-length CDR3 reads as CASSTRDSSTEAFF.

As regards this clone: The read ends 3 residues shy of where the CDR3 ends; the end is completed using the germline J gene. The V and J genes are TRBV7-2 and TRBJ1-4, with a weak D call TRBD1 (5 bases). V lost 4 bases to trimming and J lost 0 bases, with 6 bases between them. The CDR3 covers 14 residues. The germline CDR1 and CDR2 sequences are SGHTA and FQGNSA. The DNA read from the CDR3 is TGTGCCAGCAGCTACAGGTCAACTAATGAAAAA. This gives the protein CASSYRSTNEK. The entire CDR3 protein is CASSYRSTNEKLFF.

Concerning this clone itself: The sequenced fragment ends 3 residues before the CDR3 boundary, so the rest is inferred from the germline J gene. The chain joins TRBV19 to TRBJ1-2, with a tentative D call TRBD1 (5 bases). The CDR3 is made up of 12 amino acids. Germline V gene sequence: CDR1 LNHDA, CDR2 SQIVND (reference sequence). The sequenced part of the CDR3 DNA is TGTGCCAGTAGTAGCAGCAGGGATGAC. It translates to CASSSSRDD. The entire CDR3 protein is CASSSSRDDYTF.

This clone was observed many times. The CDR3 is cut off 3 residues early in the read; its end comes from the germline J gene. The chain combines TRBV7-2 with TRBJ2-2, with TRBD2 matching 8 bases. Germline CDR1 reads SGHTA; CDR2 reads FQGNSA. Losses at the gene ends were 6 bases for V and 7 bases for J; bases not matched to a gene: 10. This CDR3 has 15 residues. The CDR3 sequence is CASRSLRGGIGELFF. CDR3 DNA, as far as it was read: TGTGCCAGCAGATCACTACGGGGGGGTATCGGGGAG.

This clone has ten or more counts. The read ends 3 residues before the CDR3 terminus; that terminus is restored from the germline J gene. The rearrangement links TRBV5-6 to TRBJ1-1, with TRBD1 as a possible D gene (5 bases). The germline gives CDR1 SGHDT, CDR2 YYEEEE. The CDR3 runs 12 residues. The V gene lost 3 bases and the J gene lost 6 bases, with 9 bases spanning the gap. The CDR3 sequence is CASSWGGSEAFF. The sequenced CDR3 bases are TGTGCCAGCAGCTGGGGGGGGTCTGAA.

This clone was counted at least ten times. The CDR3 end is not reached by the read, which stops 3 residues before it; the germline J gene fills it in. The rearrangement uses TRBV5-1 and TRBJ2-2, with D possibly being TRBD1 (6 bases). V was shortened by 5 bases and J by 5 bases, with 16 bases between the two germline ends. The CDR3 has 15 residues. Germline assignment: CDR1 SGHRS and CDR2 YFSETQ. Here the CDR3 reads CASRPTGIRTGELFF. The CDR3 DNA, read in part, is TGCGCCAGCAGACCTACAGGGATTAGGACCGGGGAG.

In its sample, this clone was seen a few times. Read sequence stops 3 residues before the CDR3 end, and the germline J gene provides the missing end. The chain has TRBV2 and TRBJ1-5, with unresolved D. The V gene lost 2 bases and the J gene lost 5 bases, with 7 bases spanning the gap. CDR1 SNHLY and CDR2 FYNNEI come from the germline V gene. The CDR3 contains 13 residues. CDR3 protein: CASSESVDQPQHF. Incomplete CDR3 DNA: TGTGCCAGCAGTGAATCGGTAGATCAGCCC.

This clone was picked up many times. The read finishes 3 residues shy of the CDR3 end, and the germline J gene is used to complete it. This sequence joins TRBV29-1 and TRBJ2-5, with 10 bases aligning to TRBD2. The CDR3 is made up of 14 amino acids. V dropped 7 bases and J dropped 6; count of bases not matched to a gene: 11. The germline gives CDR1 SQVTM, CDR2 ANQGSEA. The CDR3: CSAEGLAGVKTQYF. The sequenced part of the CDR3 DNA is TGCAGCGCCGAAGGGCTAGCGGGAGTTAAGACC.

Many counts were recorded for this clone. The CDR3 is cut off 3 residues early in the read; its end comes from the germline J gene. This chain connects TRBV9 to TRBJ2-7; 9 bases are shared with TRBD2. The trim removed 1 base at V and 4 bases at J, leaving 9 bases unmatched. The CDR3 length is 16 residues. Germline assignment: CDR1 SGDLS and CDR2 YYNGEE. CDR3 DNA, as far as it was read: TGTGCCAGCAGCGTACGCCGGAGGACTAGCGCGTACGAG. Translated, it gives CASSVRRRTSAYE. From start to end, the CDR3 is CASSVRRRTSAYEQYF. Full variable domain (missing parts from reference TRBV9 and TRBJ2-7): DSGVTQTPKHLITATGQRVTLRCSPRSGDLSVYWYQQSLDQGLQFLIQYYNGEERAKGNILERFSAQQFPDLHSELNLSSLELGDSALYFCASSVRRRTSAYEQYFGPGTRLTVT.

This clone was seen ten or more times. The read gets to within 3 residues of the CDR3 end, and the germline J gene fills in the rest. The V call is TRBV20-1, the J call TRBJ2-2; TRBD2 might be the D (6 bases). The CDR3 runs to 14 residues. Germline CDR1 DFQATT, CDR2 SNEGSKA (reference sequence). V was shortened by 3 bases and J by 6 bases, with 14 bases between the two germline ends. The chain's CDR3 is CSASGGEVSGELFF. Partial CDR3 DNA: TGCAGTGCTAGCGGCGGGGAAGTTTCCGGGGAG.

There are many counts of this clone. The read gets to within 3 residues of the CDR3 end, and the germline J gene fills in the rest. This sequence joins TRBV6-2 or TRBV6-3 and TRBJ2-4; D possibly corresponds to TRBD1 (5 bases). The CDR3 consists of 12 residues. V lost 11 bases, J lost 3 bases, and 11 bases lay in between. Germline V gives CDR1 MNHEY, CDR2 SVGEGT. The CDR3 spells CASAGNKNIQYF. CDR3 DNA (partial): TGTGCCTCCGCAGGGAACAAAAACATT.

This clone was seen many times. The CDR3 is cut off 3 residues early in the read; its end comes from the germline J gene. The chain recombines TRBV19 with TRBJ2-7; tentative D call: TRBD2 (5 bases). The CDR3 is made up of 15 amino acids. Deletions cut 2 bases from V and 1 base from J, with 12 bases between. From germline, CDR1 is LNHDA and CDR2 SQIVND (reference sequence). The chain's CDR3 is CASSISEDSSYEQYF. Incomplete CDR3 DNA: TGTGCCAGTAGTATATCGGAGGACTCTTCCTACGAG.

This clone occurred many times. The read is 3 residues too short to cover the CDR3 end, so that end is filled in from the germline J gene. This sequence joins TRBV30 and TRBJ2-7, with 8 bases identical to TRBD1. The V gene end was trimmed by 5 bases and the J gene end by 6 bases; junction bases not matched to a gene: 6. Germline V gives CDR1 GTSNPN, CDR2 SVGIG (reference sequence). The CDR3 contains 12 residues. The DNA read from the CDR3 is TGTGCCTGGGACAGGGGTTCCGCCGAG. Amino acid sequence: CAWDRGSAE. The full CDR3 reads CAWDRGSAEQYF.

This clone was counted between two and nine times. The CDR3 goes on 3 residues after the read ends, and that part is filled in from the germline J gene. The chain carries TRBV11-2 and TRBJ1-4, with TRBD1 identical over 9 bases. CDR3 length: 14 residues. CDR1 is SGHAT, CDR2 FQNNGV, per germline. Partial CDR3 DNA: TGTGCCAGCAGCCAAGCGGGACAGGGTGATCAA. As protein: CASSQAGQGDQ. The entire CDR3 reads CASSQAGQGDQLFF.

Regarding this clone: The CDR3 goes on 3 residues after the read ends, and that part is filled in from the germline J gene. This chain connects TRBV6-2 or TRBV6-3 to TRBJ2-7, with a possible D match to TRBD2 (5 bases). The V gene's germline CDR1 is MNHEY and CDR2 SVGEGT. The CDR3 covers 16 residues. V dropped 8 bases and J dropped 1 base, with 21 bases sitting between them. The covered CDR3 bases are TGTGCCAGCGGAGAGGGTAGTCTCCCGAGGTCCTACGAG. Protein: CASGEGSLPRSYE. The full CDR3 is CASGEGSLPRSYEQYF.

The sample holds many counts of this clone. The read stops 3 residues short of the end of the CDR3; the missing end is completed from the germline J gene. The chain recombines TRBV6-1 with TRBJ1-1, with a weak D call TRBD1 (5 bases). The CDR3 runs 15 residues. Between the trimmed V and J ends, which lost 4 bases and 5 bases, there was a span of 17 bases. Germline loops: CDR1 MNHNS, CDR2 SASEGT. The CDR3 protein is CASSGGGGWFTEAFF. The part of the CDR3 DNA that was read is TGTGCCAGCAGTGGGGGGGGTGGGTGGTTTACTGAA.

This clone came up many times. The read is 3 residues too short to cover the CDR3 end, so that end is filled in from the germline J gene. The gene calls are TRBV5-1 and TRBJ2-5; D may be TRBD1 (7 bases). The V gene lost 7 bases and the J gene lost 1 base, with 17 bases spanning the gap. The CDR3 has 15 residues. Germline CDR1 reads SGHRS; CDR2 reads YFSETQ. Incomplete CDR3 DNA: TGCGCCAGCGCTTGGGCGGGACAGTCCCAAGAGACC. This sequence encodes CASAWAGQSQET. The CDR3 in its entirety is CASAWAGQSQETQYF.

This clone occurred many times. The read halts 3 residues ahead of the CDR3 end, with the missing end drawn from the germline J gene. V is TRBV7-3 and J is TRBJ2-7; TRBD2 matches 7 bases. This CDR3 contains 15 residues. The V gene end was trimmed by 2 bases and the J gene end by 5 bases; junction bases not matched to a gene: 9. CDR1 is SGHTA, CDR2 FQGTGA, per germline. The part of the CDR3 DNA that was read is TGTGCCAGCAGCTTACAAGGCCCACTAGCGAACGAG. Residues: CASSLQGPLANE. The entire CDR3 sequence reads CASSLQGPLANEQYF.